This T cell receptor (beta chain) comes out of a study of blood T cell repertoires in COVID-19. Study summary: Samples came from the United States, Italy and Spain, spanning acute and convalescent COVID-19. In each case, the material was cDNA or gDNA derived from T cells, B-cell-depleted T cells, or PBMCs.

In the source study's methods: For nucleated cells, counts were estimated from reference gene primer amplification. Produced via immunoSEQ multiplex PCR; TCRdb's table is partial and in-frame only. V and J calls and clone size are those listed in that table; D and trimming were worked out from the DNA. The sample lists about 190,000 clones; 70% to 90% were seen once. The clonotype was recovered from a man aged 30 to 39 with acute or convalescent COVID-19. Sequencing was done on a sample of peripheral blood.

The CDR3 DNA is TGTGCCAGCAGCAGACAGGGGAAGGTCTATGGCTACACCTTC. Translating it yields CASSRQGKVYGYTF. The chain has TRBV21-1 and TRBJ1-2; no check of the table's D call, TRBD1, against the DNA was made. TRBV21-1 is flagged as a pseudogene. This CDR3 comprises 14 residues.